This TCR beta chain was documented in a study of beta chain features in type 1 diabetes. General study results and limits: Shorter templates might be favored by PCR, and equally so in patients and in controls. Within each of all four CD4+ subsets, Type 1 diabetes patients had TCRB CDR3s that were moderately but significantly shorter.

The ends lost 3 bases at V and 2 bases at J; junction bases unmatched: 3. The length of the CDR3 is 14 residues. In germline, CDR1 is SQVTM, CDR2 ANQGSEA. This clone turned up a few times. Its antigen is unidentified. Isolated RNA was reverse transcribed in full, so expressed TCRB transcripts were sequenced. The repertoire was sequenced with immunoSEQ multiplex PCR; TCRdb's copy has only in-frame clones and lacks some. The profile covers 400,000 or so clones, with approximately 12% appearing a single time and over 0.008% taken by the ten largest. The source material was naive CD4+ T cells from blood. The genes are TRBV29-1 and TRBJ2-5; 10 nucleotides match TRBD1. This receptor was identified in a woman between 18 and 29 years old with type 1 diabetes. The CDR3 bases are TGCAGCGTTGAGACAGGGGGCTGGCAAGAGACCCAGTACTTC. This translates into CSVETGGWQETQYF.